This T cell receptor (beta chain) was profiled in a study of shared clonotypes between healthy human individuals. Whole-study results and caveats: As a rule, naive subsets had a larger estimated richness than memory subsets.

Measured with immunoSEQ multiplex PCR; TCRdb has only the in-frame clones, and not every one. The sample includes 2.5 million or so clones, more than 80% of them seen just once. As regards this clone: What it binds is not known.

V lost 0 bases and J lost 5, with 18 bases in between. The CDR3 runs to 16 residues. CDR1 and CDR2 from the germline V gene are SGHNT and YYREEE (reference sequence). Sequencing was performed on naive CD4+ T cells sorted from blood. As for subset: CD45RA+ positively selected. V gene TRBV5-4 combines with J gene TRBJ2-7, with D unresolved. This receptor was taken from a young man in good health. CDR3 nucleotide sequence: TGTGCCAGCAGCTTGGGCGGCCGATCCCTAATCAACGAGCAGTACTTC. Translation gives CASSLGGRSLINEQYF.